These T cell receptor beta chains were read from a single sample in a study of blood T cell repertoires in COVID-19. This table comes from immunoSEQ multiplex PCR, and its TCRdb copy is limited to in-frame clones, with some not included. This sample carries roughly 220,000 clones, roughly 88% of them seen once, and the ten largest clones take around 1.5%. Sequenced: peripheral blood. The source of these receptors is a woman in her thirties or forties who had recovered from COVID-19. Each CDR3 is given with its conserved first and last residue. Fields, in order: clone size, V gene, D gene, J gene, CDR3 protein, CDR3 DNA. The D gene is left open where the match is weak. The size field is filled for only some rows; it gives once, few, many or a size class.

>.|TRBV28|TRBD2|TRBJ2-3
CASSSFGVARGGSDTQYF
TGTGCCAGCAGTTCGTTTGGGGTTGCGCGGGGGGGCTCAGATACGCAGTATTTT
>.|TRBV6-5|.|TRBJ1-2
CASSYSGGGTNYGYTF
TGTGCCAGCAGTTACTCTGGTGGGGGCACTAACTATGGCTACACCTTC
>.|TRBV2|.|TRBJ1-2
CASSEAAGDGYTF
TGTGCCAGCAGTGAAGCGGCGGGGGATGGCTACACCTTC
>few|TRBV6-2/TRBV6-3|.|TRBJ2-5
CASSSGAVQETQYF
TGTGCCAGCAGTTCTGGGGCAGTCCAAGAGACCCAGTACTTC
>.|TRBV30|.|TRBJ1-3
CAWDPGQLGNTIYF
TGTGCCTGGGATCCCGGACAGCTAGGAAACACCATATATTTT
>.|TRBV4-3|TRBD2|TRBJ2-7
CASSQDRSGGFYEQYF
TGCGCCAGCAGCCAAGATCGCAGCGGGGGGTTCTACGAGCAGTACTTC
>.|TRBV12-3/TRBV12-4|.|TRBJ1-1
CASSRQANTEAFF
TGTGCCAGCAGTCGCCAGGCTAACACTGAAGCTTTCTTT
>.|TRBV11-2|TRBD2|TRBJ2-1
CASSLGTSGTNEQFF
TGTGCCAGCAGCTTAGGGACTAGCGGTACCAATGAGCAGTTCTTC
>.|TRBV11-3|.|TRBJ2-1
CASSLESGQGSYNEQFF
TGTGCCAGCAGCTTAGAGTCAGGGCAGGGTTCCTACAATGAGCAGTTCTTC
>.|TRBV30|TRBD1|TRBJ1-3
CAWNSGTGVIGVSGNTIYF
TGTGCCTGGAATTCCGGGACAGGGGTGATTGGGGTTTCTGGAAACACCATATATTTT
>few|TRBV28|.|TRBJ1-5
CASSRAGLGNQPQHF
TGTGCCAGCAGTCGGGCAGGGTTGGGCAATCAGCCCCAGCATTTT
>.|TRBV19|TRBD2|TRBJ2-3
CASSIIGLAGVSTDTQYF
TGTGCCAGTAGTATTATCGGCCTAGCGGGGGTGAGCACAGATACGCAGTATTTT
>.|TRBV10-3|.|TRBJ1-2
CAISEFTAGMDGYTF
TGTGCCATCAGTGAGTTTACGGCGGGGATGGATGGCTACACCTTC
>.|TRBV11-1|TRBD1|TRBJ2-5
CASRRQGEETQYF
TGTGCCAGCAGGAGACAGGGGGAAGAGACCCAGTACTTC
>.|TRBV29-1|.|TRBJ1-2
CSVVVHYGYTF
TGCAGCGTTGTCGTCCACTATGGCTACACCTTC
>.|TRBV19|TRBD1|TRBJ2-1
CASSPNRGITYNEQFF
TGTGCCAGTAGTCCCAACAGGGGAATCACCTACAATGAGCAGTTCTTC
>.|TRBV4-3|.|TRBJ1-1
CASSQAPQGNTEAFF
TGCGCCAGCAGCCAAGCCCCCCAGGGGAACACTGAAGCTTTCTTT
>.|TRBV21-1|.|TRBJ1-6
CASSKAGTGVNSPLHF
TGTGCCAGCAGCAAAGCGGGGACAGGGGTTAATTCACCCCTCCACTTT
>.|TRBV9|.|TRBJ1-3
CASSQGGTSGNTIYF
TGTGCCAGCAGCCAAGGAGGGACTTCTGGAAACACCATATATTTT
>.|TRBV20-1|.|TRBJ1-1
CSASLGLQWTEAFF
TGCAGTGCTAGTCTTGGGCTGCAATGGACTGAAGCTTTCTTT
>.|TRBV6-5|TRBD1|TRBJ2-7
CASSFRQGISYEQYF
TGTGCCAGCAGTTTCAGACAGGGTATTTCCTACGAGCAGTACTTC
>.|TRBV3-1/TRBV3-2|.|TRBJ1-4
CASSLGQPAEKLFF
TGTGCCAGCAGCCTTGGACAGCCAGCGGAAAAACTGTTTTTT
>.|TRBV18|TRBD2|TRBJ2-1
CASSPTSGVSYNEQFF
TGTGCCAGCTCACCGACTAGCGGGGTTTCCTACAATGAGCAGTTCTTC
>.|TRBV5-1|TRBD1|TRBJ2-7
CASSLVQGVYEQYF
TGCGCCAGCAGCTTGGTACAGGGGGTCTACGAGCAGTACTTC
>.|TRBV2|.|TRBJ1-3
CASSALGQRSGNTIYF
TGTGCCAGCAGTGCCCTCGGACAGCGCTCTGGAAACACCATATATTTT
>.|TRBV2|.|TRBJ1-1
CASSLRGNTEAFF
TGTGCCAGCTCCTTACGGGGGAACACTGAAGCTTTCTTT
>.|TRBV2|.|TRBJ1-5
CASSQAAIGGQPQHF
TGTGCCAGCAGCCAAGCGGCGATAGGTGGCCAGCCCCAGCATTTT
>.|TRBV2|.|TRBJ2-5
CAGAGVEETQYF
TGTGCCGGTGCAGGGGTGGAAGAGACCCAGTACTTC
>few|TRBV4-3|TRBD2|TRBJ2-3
CASSQGTSGGLTDTQYF
TGCGCCAGCAGCCAGGGGACTAGCGGGGGTTTGACAGATACGCAGTATTTT
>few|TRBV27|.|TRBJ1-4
CASSFGRGEKLFF
TGTGCCAGCAGTTTCGGACGGGGAGAAAAACTGTTTTTT
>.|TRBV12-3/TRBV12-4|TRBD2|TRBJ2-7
CASSFSTAGVQYF
TGTGCCAGCAGTTTTAGTACGGCGGGGGTGCAGTACTTC
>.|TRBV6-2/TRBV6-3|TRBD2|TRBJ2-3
CASSDPGTRTTDTQYF
TGTGCCAGCAGCGACCCCGGGACTAGGACCACAGATACGCAGTATTTT
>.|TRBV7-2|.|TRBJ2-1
CATETGLSSYNEQFF
TGTGCCACCGAGACAGGCTTAAGCTCCTACAATGAGCAGTTCTTC
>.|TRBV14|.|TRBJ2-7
CASSQAVEQYF
TGTGCCAGCAGCCAAGCAGTCGAGCAGTACTTC
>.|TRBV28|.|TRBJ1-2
CASSNPRGSYGYTF
TGTGCCAGCAGTAACCCACGGGGGTCCTATGGCTACACCTTC
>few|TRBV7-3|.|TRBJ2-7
CASSLDNEQYF
TGTGCCAGCAGCCTGGACAACGAGCAGTACTTC
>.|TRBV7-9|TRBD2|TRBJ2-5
CASSSAGDQETQYF
TGTGCCAGCAGCTCCGCGGGGGACCAAGAGACCCAGTACTTC
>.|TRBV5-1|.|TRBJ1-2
CASSLAYTEYYGYTF
TGCGCCAGCAGCTTGGCCTACACAGAGTACTATGGCTACACCTTC
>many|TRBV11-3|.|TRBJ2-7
CASSLRAGQTKPYEQYF
TGTGCCAGCAGCTTAAGGGCCGGACAGACAAAACCATACGAGCAGTACTTC
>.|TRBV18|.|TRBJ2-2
CASSEAGGGELFF
TGTGCCAGCTCCGAGGCCGGTGGCGGGGAGCTGTTTTTT
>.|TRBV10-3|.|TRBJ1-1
CAIRANTEAFF
TGTGCCATCAGGGCAAACACTGAAGCTTTCTTT